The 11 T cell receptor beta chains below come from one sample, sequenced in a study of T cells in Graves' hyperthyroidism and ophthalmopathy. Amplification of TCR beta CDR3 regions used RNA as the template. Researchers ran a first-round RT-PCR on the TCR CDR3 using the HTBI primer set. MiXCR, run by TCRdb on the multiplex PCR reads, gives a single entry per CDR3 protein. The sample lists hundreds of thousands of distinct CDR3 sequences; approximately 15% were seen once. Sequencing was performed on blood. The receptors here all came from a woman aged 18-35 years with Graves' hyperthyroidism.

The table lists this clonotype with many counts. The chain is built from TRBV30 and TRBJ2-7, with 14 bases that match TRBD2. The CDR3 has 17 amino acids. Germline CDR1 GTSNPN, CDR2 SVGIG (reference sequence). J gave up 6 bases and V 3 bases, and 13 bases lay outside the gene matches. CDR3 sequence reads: CAWRDNGLAGGSGEQYF. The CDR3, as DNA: TGTGCCTGGAGAGATAACGGACTAGCGGGAGGTTCGGGCGAGCAGTACTTC.

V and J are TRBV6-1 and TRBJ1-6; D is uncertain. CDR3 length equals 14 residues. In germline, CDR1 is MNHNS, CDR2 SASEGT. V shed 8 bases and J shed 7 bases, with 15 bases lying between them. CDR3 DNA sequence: TGTGCCAGCGGACTAGGGCCTTCGAATTCACCCCTCCACTTT. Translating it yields CASGLGPSNSPLHF.

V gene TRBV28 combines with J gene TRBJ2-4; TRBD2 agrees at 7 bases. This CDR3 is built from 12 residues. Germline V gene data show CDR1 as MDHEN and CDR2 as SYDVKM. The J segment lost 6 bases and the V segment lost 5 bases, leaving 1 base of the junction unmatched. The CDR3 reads CASSLAVNIQYF. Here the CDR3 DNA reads TGTGCCAGCAGTCTAGCGGTAAACATTCAGTACTTC.

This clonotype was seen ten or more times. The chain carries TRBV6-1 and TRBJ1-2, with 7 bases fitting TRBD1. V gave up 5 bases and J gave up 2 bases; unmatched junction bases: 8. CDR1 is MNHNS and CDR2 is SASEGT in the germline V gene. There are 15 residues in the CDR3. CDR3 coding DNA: TGTGCCAGCAGTTTAACGGGACAGACGAACTATGGCTACACCTTC. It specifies CASSLTGQTNYGYTF.

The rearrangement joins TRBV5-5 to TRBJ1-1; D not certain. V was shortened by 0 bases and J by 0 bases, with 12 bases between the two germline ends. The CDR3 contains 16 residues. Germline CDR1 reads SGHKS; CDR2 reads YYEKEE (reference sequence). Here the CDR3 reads CASSLGFTAMNTEAFF. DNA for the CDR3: TGTGCCAGCAGCTTGGGCTTTACAGCGATGAACACTGAAGCTTTCTTT. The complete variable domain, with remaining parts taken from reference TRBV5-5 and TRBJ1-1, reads DAGVTQSPTHLIKTRGQQVTLRCSPISGHKSVSWYQQVLGQGPQFIFQYYEKEERGRGNFPDRFSARQFPNYSSELNVNALLLGDSALYLCASSLGFTAMNTEAFFGQGTRLTVV.

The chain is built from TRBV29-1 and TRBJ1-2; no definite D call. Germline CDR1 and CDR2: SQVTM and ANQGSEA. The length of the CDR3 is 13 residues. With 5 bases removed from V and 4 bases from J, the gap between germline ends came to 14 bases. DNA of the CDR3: TGCAGCGTTTACGGGGTTAAGGCCTATGGCTACACCTTC. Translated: CSVYGVKAYGYTF.

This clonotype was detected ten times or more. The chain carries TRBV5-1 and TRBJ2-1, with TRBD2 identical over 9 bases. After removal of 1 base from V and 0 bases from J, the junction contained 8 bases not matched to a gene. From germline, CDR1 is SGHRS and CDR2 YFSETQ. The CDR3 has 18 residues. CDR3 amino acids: CASSLLFRAGGSYNEQFF. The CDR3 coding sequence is TGCGCCAGCAGCTTGCTTTTTCGAGCGGGGGGCTCCTACAATGAGCAGTTCTTC.

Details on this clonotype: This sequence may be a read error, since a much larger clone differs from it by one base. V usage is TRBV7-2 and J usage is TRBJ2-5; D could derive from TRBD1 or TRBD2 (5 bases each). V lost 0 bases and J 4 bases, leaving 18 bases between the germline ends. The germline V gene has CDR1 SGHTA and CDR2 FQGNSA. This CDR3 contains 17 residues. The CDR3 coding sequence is TGTGCCAGCAGCTTAGCAACCAGGGTCGCGGGCCCAGAGACCCAGTACTTC. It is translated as CASSLATRVAGPETQYF.

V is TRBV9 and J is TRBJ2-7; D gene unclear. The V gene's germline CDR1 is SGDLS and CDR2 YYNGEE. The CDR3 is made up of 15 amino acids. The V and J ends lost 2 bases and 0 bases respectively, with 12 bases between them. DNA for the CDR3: TGTGCCAGCAGCGTTTCAACGGGCCCCTCCTACGAGCAGTACTTC. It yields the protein CASSVSTGPSYEQYF.

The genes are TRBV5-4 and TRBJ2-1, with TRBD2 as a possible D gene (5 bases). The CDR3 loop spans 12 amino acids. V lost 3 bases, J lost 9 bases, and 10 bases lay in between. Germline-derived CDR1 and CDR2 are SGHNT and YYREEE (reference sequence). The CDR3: CASSSEGIEQFF. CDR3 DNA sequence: TGTGCCAGCAGCTCAGAGGGCATTGAGCAGTTCTTC.

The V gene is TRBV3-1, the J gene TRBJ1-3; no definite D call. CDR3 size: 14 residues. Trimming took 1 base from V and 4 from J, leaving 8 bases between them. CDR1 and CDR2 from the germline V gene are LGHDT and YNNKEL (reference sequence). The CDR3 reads CASSQALKGNTIYF. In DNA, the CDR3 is TGTGCCAGCAGCCAAGCCCTGAAGGGAAACACCATATATTTT.